The rows below give T cell receptor beta chains drawn from one sample of a study of blood T cell repertoires in COVID-19. The repertoire was sequenced with immunoSEQ multiplex PCR; TCRdb's copy has only in-frame clones and lacks some. The data hold 150,000 to 200,000 clones, with around 85% observed a single time. Sequencing input: PBMCs or T cells enriched from blood (not recorded which). The receptors derive from a woman between 40 and 55 years old with acute COVID-19. CDR3s include the opening cysteine and the closing phenylalanine or tryptophan. The order of the fields is V gene, D gene, J gene, clone size, CDR3 DNA, CDR3 protein. A D gene is named only where the DNA matches it firmly. Some rows have no size entry. The others give once, few or many, or a class for an expanded clone.

v_call: TRBV18
d_call: .
j_call: TRBJ2-5
clone_size: .
cdr3_nt: TGTGCCAGCTCACCACCTATTAGGGCAGGGGTTGAGACCCAGTACTTC
cdr3_aa: CASSPPIRAGVETQYF

v_call: TRBV7-2
d_call: .
j_call: TRBJ2-3
clone_size: .
cdr3_nt: TGTGCCAGCAGCTTACTGAGCGACCGGGATACGCAGTATTTT
cdr3_aa: CASSLLSDRDTQYF

v_call: TRBV27
d_call: .
j_call: TRBJ1-5
clone_size: .
cdr3_nt: TGTGCCAGCAGTTCTCTTGGGGCCACGGGCAATCAGCCCCAGCATTTT
cdr3_aa: CASSSLGATGNQPQHF

v_call: TRBV4-2
d_call: TRBD2
j_call: TRBJ2-7
clone_size: once
cdr3_nt: TGTGCCAGCAGCCAAGAATTGCGCCTAGCGGGAGGTCAATTCTACGAGCAGTACTTC
cdr3_aa: CASSQELRLAGGQFYEQYF

v_call: TRBV30
d_call: .
j_call: TRBJ1-2
clone_size: .
cdr3_nt: TGTGCCCAGGGGTACCGAACTAACTATGGCTACACCTTC
cdr3_aa: CAQGYRTNYGYTF

v_call: TRBV7-9
d_call: TRBD1
j_call: TRBJ1-2
clone_size: few
cdr3_nt: TGTGCCAGCAGCCCCGGGACAGTGGCCCTTCTCTTC
cdr3_aa: CASSPGTVALLF

v_call: TRBV2
d_call: TRBD1
j_call: TRBJ1-4
clone_size: .
cdr3_nt: TGTGCCAGCATTCGGGACAGGGCGGATGAAAAACTGTTTTTT
cdr3_aa: CASIRDRADEKLFF

v_call: TRBV7-6
d_call: .
j_call: TRBJ1-6
clone_size: once
cdr3_nt: TGTGCCAGCAGCTTAGAGGGGACCCTCCACTTT
cdr3_aa: CASSLEGTLHF

v_call: TRBV24-1
d_call: TRBD1
j_call: TRBJ1-1
clone_size: .
cdr3_nt: TGTGCCACCAGTGTTCTACAGGGGGCCCCTGAAGCTTTCTTT
cdr3_aa: CATSVLQGAPEAFF

v_call: TRBV9
d_call: .
j_call: TRBJ2-2
clone_size: .
cdr3_nt: TGTGCCAGCAGCTATTTCCGGGACATCACCGGGGAGCTGTTTTTT
cdr3_aa: CASSYFRDITGELFF

v_call: TRBV19
d_call: TRBD1
j_call: TRBJ1-2
clone_size: once
cdr3_nt: TGTGCCAGTAGTCCCGGGACAGGGGCCGCCTATGGCTACACCTTC
cdr3_aa: CASSPGTGAAYGYTF

v_call: TRBV7-9
d_call: .
j_call: TRBJ1-1
clone_size: .
cdr3_nt: TGTGCCAGCAGCTTAAGCGGCAGGAACACTGAAGCTTTCTTT
cdr3_aa: CASSLSGRNTEAFF

v_call: TRBV29-1
d_call: TRBD1
j_call: TRBJ1-1
clone_size: .
cdr3_nt: TGCAGCGGCAACAGGGGCACTGAAGCTTTCTTT
cdr3_aa: CSGNRGTEAFF

v_call: TRBV29-1
d_call: .
j_call: TRBJ2-1
clone_size: .
cdr3_nt: TGCAGCGTTTACAGGGCGGCCCCCTACAATGAGCAGTTCTTC
cdr3_aa: CSVYRAAPYNEQFF

v_call: TRBV5-1
d_call: .
j_call: TRBJ2-7
clone_size: .
cdr3_nt: TGCGCCAGCAGCCAAGGACTCGGACCCTACGAGCAGTACTTC
cdr3_aa: CASSQGLGPYEQYF

v_call: TRBV19
d_call: .
j_call: TRBJ1-1
clone_size: .
cdr3_nt: TGTGCCAGTAGAATCACAGGGCTGGGGACTGAAGCTTTCTTT
cdr3_aa: CASRITGLGTEAFF

v_call: TRBV7-9
d_call: .
j_call: TRBJ1-2
clone_size: .
cdr3_nt: TGTGCCAGCAGCTTAGTCGGTGAGGACTATGGCTACACCTTC
cdr3_aa: CASSLVGEDYGYTF

v_call: TRBV10-3
d_call: .
j_call: TRBJ1-5
clone_size: few
cdr3_nt: TGTGCCATCAGTGGTGACAGTTATCAGCCCCAGCATTTT
cdr3_aa: CAISGDSYQPQHF

v_call: TRBV14
d_call: .
j_call: TRBJ1-2
clone_size: .
cdr3_nt: TGTGCCAGCAGTGGGGCAGCTGTTAACTATGGCTACACCTTC
cdr3_aa: CASSGAAVNYGYTF

v_call: TRBV7-3
d_call: TRBD2
j_call: TRBJ2-3
clone_size: many
cdr3_nt: TGTGCCAGCAGTCCCGGGACTAGCGGGAGGATAGATACGCAGTATTTT
cdr3_aa: CASSPGTSGRIDTQYF

v_call: TRBV19
d_call: TRBD2
j_call: TRBJ2-1
clone_size: .
cdr3_nt: TGTGCCAGTTCTCAACTAGCGGGAGTCGACAATGAGCAGTTCTTC
cdr3_aa: CASSQLAGVDNEQFF

v_call: TRBV7-3
d_call: TRBD2
j_call: TRBJ2-1
clone_size: .
cdr3_nt: TGTGCCAGCAGCTTAGGGACTAGCGGGAGGGTCTATGAGCAGTTCTTC
cdr3_aa: CASSLGTSGRVYEQFF

v_call: TRBV9
d_call: TRBD2
j_call: TRBJ2-1
clone_size: .
cdr3_nt: TGTGCCAGCGGACTAGCGGGAGTAGATGAGCAGTTCTTC
cdr3_aa: CASGLAGVDEQFF

v_call: TRBV4-1
d_call: .
j_call: TRBJ2-7
clone_size: .
cdr3_nt: TGCGCCAGCAGCCAACCTTCTAGGTACTTCTCCGAGCAGTACTTC
cdr3_aa: CASSQPSRYFSEQYF

v_call: TRBV18
d_call: .
j_call: TRBJ2-3
clone_size: .
cdr3_nt: TGTGCCAGCTCACCGGAGACGAGGGATACGCAGTATTTT
cdr3_aa: CASSPETRDTQYF

v_call: TRBV7-9
d_call: .
j_call: TRBJ2-5
clone_size: .
cdr3_nt: TGTGCCAGCACTTCATTTGTGCGAGAGACCCAGTACTTC
cdr3_aa: CASTSFVRETQYF

v_call: TRBV24-1
d_call: .
j_call: TRBJ2-3
clone_size: .
cdr3_nt: TGTGCCACCAGTGATTCCAGACAGACAGATACGCAGTATTTT
cdr3_aa: CATSDSRQTDTQYF

v_call: TRBV5-6
d_call: .
j_call: TRBJ1-2
clone_size: .
cdr3_nt: TGTGCCAGCAGCGACGGTCCAGGTACCCCAAATGGCTACACCTTC
cdr3_aa: CASSDGPGTPNGYTF

v_call: TRBV3-1/TRBV3-2
d_call: .
j_call: TRBJ2-2
clone_size: .
cdr3_nt: TGTGCCAGCAGCCAATTGGCGGGTACCGGGGAGCTGTTTTTT
cdr3_aa: CASSQLAGTGELFF

v_call: TRBV6-6
d_call: TRBD1
j_call: TRBJ2-7
clone_size: many
cdr3_nt: TGTGCCAGCAGTTCTCCCGGGACAGGACCTTCCGAGCAGTACTTC
cdr3_aa: CASSSPGTGPSEQYF

v_call: TRBV5-1
d_call: .
j_call: TRBJ2-1
clone_size: .
cdr3_nt: TGCGCCAGCAGCTTGGGAGATGAGCGGTACAATGAGCAGTTCTTC
cdr3_aa: CASSLGDERYNEQFF

v_call: TRBV7-9
d_call: TRBD1
j_call: TRBJ1-1
clone_size: .
cdr3_nt: TGTGCCAGCAGCTATACAGGGGGCACTGAAGCTTTCTTT
cdr3_aa: CASSYTGGTEAFF

v_call: TRBV7-8
d_call: TRBD2
j_call: TRBJ2-5
clone_size: .
cdr3_nt: TGTGCCAGCAGCCTTTACAGCGGGAGTTCACAAGAGACCCAGTACTTC
cdr3_aa: CASSLYSGSSQETQYF

v_call: TRBV9
d_call: .
j_call: TRBJ2-5
clone_size: .
cdr3_nt: TGTGCCAGCAGCGATTCGGGGACCCAGTACTTC
cdr3_aa: CASSDSGTQYF

v_call: TRBV10-3
d_call: .
j_call: TRBJ1-3
clone_size: few
cdr3_nt: TGTGCCATCAGTGAGTCAGGGGGCTCTGGAAACACCATATATTTT
cdr3_aa: CAISESGGSGNTIYF

v_call: TRBV7-3
d_call: .
j_call: TRBJ2-2
clone_size: many
cdr3_nt: TGTGCCAGCAGCTTATACGGGAACACCGGGGAGCTGTTTTTT
cdr3_aa: CASSLYGNTGELFF

v_call: TRBV19
d_call: .
j_call: TRBJ1-2
clone_size: few
cdr3_nt: TGTGCCAGTAGTACACAGGGCTATAGGGGCTACACCTTC
cdr3_aa: CASSTQGYRGYTF

v_call: TRBV5-4
d_call: TRBD1
j_call: TRBJ2-7
clone_size: .
cdr3_nt: TGTGCCAGCAGCCCAAACAGGGGGGCCTACGAGCAGTACTTC
cdr3_aa: CASSPNRGAYEQYF

v_call: TRBV7-8
d_call: TRBD1
j_call: TRBJ2-7
clone_size: .
cdr3_nt: TGTGCCAGCAGCTTAGCGTCGGGACAGGGGGTTTACGAGCAGTACTTC
cdr3_aa: CASSLASGQGVYEQYF

v_call: TRBV19
d_call: TRBD1
j_call: TRBJ2-5
clone_size: .
cdr3_nt: TGTGCCAGTAGTATGGGACAGCTGAAAGAGACCCAGTACTTC
cdr3_aa: CASSMGQLKETQYF

v_call: TRBV7-9
d_call: .
j_call: TRBJ2-3
clone_size: .
cdr3_nt: TGTGCCAGCAGCTCCTCAGGCGCAGATACGCAGTATTTT
cdr3_aa: CASSSSGADTQYF